Included here is one T cell receptor beta chain sequence, with context. As yet, its antigen is unknown. In germline, CDR1 is MNHEY, CDR2 SVGAGI. The V segment lost 6 bases and the J segment 0 bases; nucleotides outside the gene matches: 5. The CDR3 is 15 residues long. The PCR made use of 60 Vbeta and 13 Jbeta primers. TCRdb's copy holds only in-frame clones and misses some; the assay was immunoSEQ multiplex PCR. There are 130,000 to 150,000 clones in the sample; 75% to 80% occur only once, and 0.66% lies in the top ten. The record originates from a study of cytomegalovirus exposure and HLA in healthy donors. The study, taken as a whole, reports: The Asian-associated ancestry cluster reportedly had fewer N-insertions than the approximately 700-donor mean in a later analysis. Confirmation was obtained in vitro that a few CMV-associated chains are specific for CMV antigens.

V and J are TRBV6-5 and TRBJ2-7; 10 bases line up with TRBD2. Specimen: PBMCs. The sequence was obtained from a male donor in good health and CMV-seronegative. The CDR3 DNA is TGTGCCAGCAGATCTAGCGGGGGTAGCTCCTACGAGCAGTACTTC. Translated, it gives CASRSSGGSSYEQYF.